These T cell receptor beta chains were read from a single sample in a study of blood T cell repertoires in COVID-19. The protocol was immunoSEQ multiplex PCR, while the TCRdb copy is restricted to in-frame clones and leaves out a portion. The table has about 52,000 clones, 82% seen once. Sequencing input: peripheral blood. The receptors here all came from a man older than 75 with COVID-19, enrolled during active disease. Both conserved end residues are part of each CDR3. D genes are given only for firm matches. Some rows mark clone size as missing; the rest say once, few, many or name a class of expanded clone.

v_call	j_call	d_call	clone_size	cdr3_aa	cdr3_nt
TRBV10-3	TRBJ2-2	TRBD1	.	CAISGGTGMGAGELFF	TGTGCCATCAGTGGTGGGACAGGGATGGGAGCCGGGGAGCTGTTTTTT
TRBV5-6	TRBJ2-2	TRBD1	.	CASNRQGGWNTGELFF	TGTGCCAGCAACCGACAGGGCGGTTGGAACACCGGGGAGCTGTTTTTT
TRBV28	TRBJ1-6	TRBD1	.	CASSSDRGRTPLHF	TGTGCCAGCAGTTCGGACAGGGGGCGTACACCCCTCCACTTT
TRBV5-1	TRBJ2-3	TRBD2	.	CASSWITTSGDTDTQYF	TGCGCCAGCAGCTGGATTACAACTAGCGGAGACACAGATACGCAGTATTTT
TRBV5-4	TRBJ1-1	.	.	CASSLPRGNTEAFF	TGTGCCAGCAGCTTACCCAGGGGGAACACTGAAGCTTTCTTT
TRBV29-1	TRBJ2-1	.	few	CSVESAISYNEQFF	TGCAGCGTTGAATCCGCGATCTCCTACAATGAGCAGTTCTTC
TRBV23-1	TRBJ1-1	TRBD1	.	CASSQSPGTGKNTEAFF	TGCGCCAGCAGTCAATCGCCGGGGACAGGGAAGAACACTGAAGCTTTCTTT
TRBV11-2	TRBJ1-1	.	.	CASSLGRQTEAFF	TGTGCCAGCAGCTTAGGTAGACAGACTGAAGCTTTCTTT
TRBV12-3/TRBV12-4	TRBJ1-1	.	.	CASSPTREAFF	TGTGCCAGCAGTCCCACACGTGAAGCTTTCTTT
TRBV19	TRBJ1-5	.	.	CASSQLRDYSNQPQHF	TGTGCCAGTAGTCAACTGAGGGACTATAGCAATCAGCCCCAGCATTTT
TRBV19	TRBJ2-1	TRBD2	few	CASSFQRGGPGEQFF	TGTGCCAGTAGTTTCCAGCGGGGGGGCCCGGGTGAGCAGTTCTTC
TRBV5-6	TRBJ1-4	TRBD1	.	CASSRLLTGAWNEKLFF	TGTGCCAGCAGCCGACTCTTGACAGGGGCGTGGAATGAAAAACTGTTTTTT
TRBV11-1	TRBJ1-6	.	.	CASSLGPRGSPLHF	TGTGCCAGCAGCTTAGGCCCAAGGGGTTCACCCCTCCACTTT
TRBV5-4	TRBJ1-2	TRBD1	.	CASSPKSTGLEGYTF	TGTGCCAGCAGCCCAAAGTCGACAGGGCTGGAAGGCTACACCTTC
TRBV5-6	TRBJ1-1	.	once	CASTPWGRDGAFF	TGTGCCAGCACCCCGTGGGGCAGGGATGGGGCTTTCTTT
TRBV4-2	TRBJ1-2	.	few	CASSQSGGGHYGYTF	TGTGCCAGCAGCCAGTCGGGGGGGGGACACTATGGCTACACCTTC
TRBV5-4	TRBJ1-2	TRBD1	.	CASSEQGKNYGYTF	TGTGCCAGCAGCGAACAGGGGAAGAACTATGGCTACACCTTC
TRBV7-9	TRBJ1-2	.	few	CASSLDSTGPNYGYTF	TGTGCCAGCAGCTTAGATTCCACAGGGCCAAACTATGGCTACACCTTC
TRBV10-3	TRBJ2-5	TRBD1	.	CAISGDRGHGETQYF	TGTGCCATCAGTGGAGACAGGGGGCATGGAGAGACCCAGTACTTC
TRBV11-3	TRBJ1-3	.	once	CASSLGPPGNTIYF	TGTGCCAGCAGCTTAGGTCCCCCGGGAAACACCATATATTTT
TRBV24-1	TRBJ2-1	TRBD1	.	CATSVRTGRQFF	TGTGCCACCAGTGTTCGGACAGGGCGGCAGTTCTTC
TRBV4-3	TRBJ2-7	.	.	CASSQDRWDTGSYEQYF	TGCGCCAGCAGCCAAGATAGGTGGGACACGGGCTCCTACGAGCAGTACTTC
TRBV5-1	TRBJ1-5	TRBD1	.	CASSSGTENQPQHF	TGCGCCAGCAGCTCCGGGACAGAGAATCAGCCCCAGCATTTT
TRBV10-1	TRBJ2-3	TRBD2	.	CASRGLAGWVHTDTQYF	TGCGCCAGCAGAGGGCTAGCGGGGTGGGTCCACACAGATACGCAGTATTTT
TRBV6-5	TRBJ1-3	.	.	CASRRSISGNTIYF	TGTGCCAGCAGACGGAGTATCTCTGGAAACACCATATATTTT
TRBV9	TRBJ1-2	.	once	CASSVAQGSYGYTF	TGTGCCAGCAGCGTAGCTCAGGGAAGCTATGGCTACACCTTC
TRBV29-1	TRBJ1-2	TRBD1	.	CSGGQGLDYGYTF	TGCAGCGGCGGACAGGGGTTGGACTATGGCTACACCTTC
TRBV5-1	TRBJ2-1	TRBD2	.	CASSLTSGGLYNEQFF	TGCGCCAGCAGCTTAACTAGCGGGGGGTTGTACAATGAGCAGTTCTTC
TRBV11-2	TRBJ2-7	TRBD1	.	CATGVVYEQYF	TGTGCGACAGGGGTAGTCTACGAGCAGTACTTC
TRBV6-2/TRBV6-3	TRBJ2-1	TRBD2	.	CASSAPLAGSYNEQFF	TGTGCCAGCAGTGCTCCCCTAGCGGGGAGCTACAATGAGCAGTTCTTC
TRBV18	TRBJ1-4	TRBD1	once	CASSPGQAGEKLFF	TGTGCCAGCTCTCCCGGACAGGCGGGGGAAAAACTGTTTTTT
TRBV23-1	TRBJ2-2	.	once	CASTPRDPGRLDTGELFF	TGCGCCAGCACCCCCCGGGACCCAGGGAGACTAGACACCGGGGAGCTGTTTTTT
TRBV5-1	TRBJ2-5	TRBD1	.	CASTDREQETQYF	TGCGCCAGCACGGACAGGGAGCAAGAGACCCAGTACTTC
TRBV15	TRBJ1-3	.	few	CATSRDRGLNSPHTIYF	TGTGCCACCAGCAGAGATCGCGGGCTCAACTCCCCCCACACCATATATTTT
TRBV18	TRBJ2-1	TRBD2	.	CASSPEGLAGGLSNEQFF	TGTGCCAGCTCACCAGAAGGACTAGCGGGAGGGCTTTCCAATGAGCAGTTCTTC
TRBV19	TRBJ1-1	.	.	CASSPRAGWVNTEAFF	TGTGCCAGTAGTCCCCGGGCAGGGTGGGTGAACACTGAAGCTTTCTTT
TRBV27	TRBJ2-7	TRBD2	.	CASRPWAGGSYEQYF	TGTGCCAGCAGACCCTGGGCGGGGGGGTCTTACGAGCAGTACTTC